This T cell receptor beta chain emerged from a study of early T cells in non-severe SARS-CoV-2 infection. The CDR3 runs 11 residues. Germline V gene lookup returns CDR1 MDHEN and CDR2 SYDVKM. The germline V and J ends were trimmed by 8 bases and 3 bases, with 8 bases remaining between them. TCRdb used MiXCR to reprocess the 5' RACE reads, holding one entry per CDR3 protein. The data contain 40,000 to 60,000 distinct CDR3 sequences, 12% of them singletons. This chain links TRBV28 with TRBJ2-7; no clear D gene. The sequence came from an adult who was a healthcare worker with PCR-confirmed SARS-CoV-2 infection or an uninfected control (not recorded which). What was sequenced was whole blood. CDR3 loop: CASQGDYEQYF. The CDR3 DNA sequence: TGTGCCAGCCAAGGAGACTACGAGCAGTACTTC. Drawing the rest from reference TRBV28 and TRBJ2-7, the complete variable domain is DVKVTQSSRYLVKRTGEKVFLECVQDMDHENMFWYRQDPGLGLRLIYFSYDVKMKEKGDIPEGYSVSREKKERFSLILESASTNQTSMYLCASQGDYEQYFGPGTRLTVT.